A single sample is the source of the 22 T cell receptor beta chains below, sequenced in a study of blood T cell repertoires in COVID-19. TCRdb keeps only in-frame clones here, not all; method: immunoSEQ multiplex PCR. The sample has roughly 230,000 clones, roughly 81% seen once. Sequencing input: PBMCs or T cells enriched from blood (not recorded which). The receptors here all came from a woman between 45 and 65 years old who had been exposed to COVID-19.

The chain is built from TRBV10-3 and TRBJ1-1; 9 bases align to TRBD1. This CDR3 region has 13 residues. The germline V gene has CDR1 ENHRY and CDR2 SYGVKD. Trimming at V came to 10 bases and at J to 4 bases, leaving 7 bases not matched to a gene. The DNA for the CDR3 is TGTGCCAGTATAGGACAGGGGATCACTGAAGCTTTCTTT. This codes for CASIGQGITEAFF.

The CDR3 coding sequence is TGTGCCAGTAGTATGCAGGGTTCCTATGGCTACACCTTC. Protein: CASSMQGSYGYTF. The rearrangement uses TRBV19 and TRBJ1-2; D might be TRBD1 (5 bases). The CDR3 is made up of 13 amino acids. V lost 3 bases and J 4 bases, leaving 9 bases between the germline ends. Germline assignment: CDR1 LNHDA and CDR2 SQIVND (reference sequence).

The chain carries TRBV2 and TRBJ1-6; D is uncertain. Germline V gene lookup returns CDR1 SNHLY and CDR2 FYNNEI. Trimming pared 1 base from V and 7 bases from J, leaving 11 bases between. CDR3 length equals 15 residues. The CDR3 loop is CASSEGQALNSPLHF. The DNA for the CDR3 is TGTGCCAGCAGTGAAGGGCAGGCTCTAAATTCACCCCTCCACTTT.

The rearrangement uses TRBV10-3 and TRBJ1-1, with 7 bases matching TRBD1. Unmatched junction bases numbered 16, after V lost 8 bases and J lost 4 bases. Germline CDR1 is ENHRY and CDR2 is SYGVKD. The CDR3 is 16 amino acids. The CDR3 sequence is CAIRRFLGGWGTEAFF. The CDR3 DNA is TGTGCCATCCGCCGTTTTCTAGGGGGCTGGGGCACTGAAGCTTTCTTT.

This chain joins TRBV29-1 and TRBJ1-2, with TRBD1 matching over 7 bases. The V gene's germline CDR1 is SQVTM and CDR2 ANQGSEA. The V segment lost 7 bases and the J segment 6 bases; nucleotides outside the gene matches: 5. CDR3 length equals 11 residues. CDR3: CSGLTGNGYTF. CDR3 sequence (DNA): TGCAGCGGCTTGACAGGGAATGGCTACACCTTC.

This chain links TRBV3-1 (or the pseudogene TRBV3-2) with TRBJ2-1; D possibly corresponds to TRBD2 (5 bases). Looked up from germline, CDR1 is LGHDT and CDR2 is YNNKEL (reference sequence). The ends were cut back, 3 bases at V and 10 bases at J, with 10 bases in the middle. CDR3 size: 12 residues. The CDR3 DNA reads as TGTGCCAGCAGCCAGAGGGCCTGGGAGCAGTTCTTC. Translated: CASSQRAWEQFF.

The J gene is TRBJ1-6, the V gene TRBV7-9, with D unresolved. V lost 6 bases to trimming and J lost 4 bases, with 10 bases between them. CDR1 and CDR2 (germline): SEHNR, FQNEAQ (reference sequence). The CDR3 contains 14 residues. CDR3 bases: TGTGCCAGCAGGGGCCCGGAATATAATTCACCCCTCCACTTT. Amino acids: CASRGPEYNSPLHF. Based on the CDR3 plus reference TRBV7-9 and TRBJ1-6, the full variable domain is DTGVSQNPRHKITKRGQNVTFRCDPISEHNRLYWYRQTLGQGPEFLTYFQNEAQLEKSRLLSDRFSAERPKGSFSTLEIQRTEQGDSAMYLCASRGPEYNSPLHFGNGTRLTVT.

The chain uses TRBV6-5 and TRBJ1-6; no firm D call. The length of the CDR3 is 13 residues. V lost 2 bases and J lost 7, with 6 bases in between. Germline V gives CDR1 MNHEY, CDR2 SVGAGI. CDR3 DNA sequence: TGTGCCAGCAGTTACGATCGGAATTCACCCCTCCACTTT. Its translation: CASSYDRNSPLHF.

The J gene is TRBJ2-3, the V gene TRBV6-1, with TRBD1 matching 7 bases. The J segment lost 3 bases and the V segment lost 3 bases, leaving 3 bases of the junction unmatched. In germline, CDR1 is MNHNS, CDR2 SASEGT. This CDR3 contains 14 residues. CDR3 nucleotides: TGTGCCAGCAGTGAGAACAGGGGAACAGATACGCAGTATTTT. It is translated as CASSENRGTDTQYF.

The CDR3 loop reads CASSEGGQGTEAFF. The CDR3 nucleotides read TGTGCCAGCAGCGAGGGGGGACAGGGGACTGAAGCTTTCTTT. The chain joins TRBV9 to TRBJ1-1; TRBD1 agrees at 10 bases. Trimming removed 3 bases from V and 5 bases from J; junction bases left unmatched: 4. CDR3 length: 14 amino acids. In germline, CDR1 is SGDLS, CDR2 YYNGEE.

The rearrangement uses TRBV5-6 and TRBJ2-5, with 8 bases that match TRBD2. Germline assignment: CDR1 SGHDT and CDR2 YYEEEE. V lost 1 base to trimming and J lost 2 bases; unmatched junction nucleotides: 10. The CDR3 loop spans 17 amino acids. CDR3 in DNA: TGTGCCAGCAGCTTGTCGGGGCGGGGGGTTACTCAAGAGACCCAGTACTTC. Amino acids: CASSLSGRGVTQETQYF.

The V and J genes are TRBV29-1 and TRBJ2-6, with 7 bases that match TRBD1. The germline CDR1 and CDR2 sequences are SQVTM and ANQGSEA. J gave up 4 bases and V 6 bases, and 9 bases lay outside the gene matches. The CDR3 covers 15 residues. The CDR3 coding sequence is TGCAGCGTGATGACTACAGGGGCCGGGGCCAACGTCCTGACTTTC. It specifies CSVMTTGAGANVLTF. Combining the CDR3 with reference TRBV29-1 and TRBJ2-6 gives the whole variable domain SAVISQKPSRDICQRGTSLTIQCQVDSQVTMMFWYRQQPGQSLTLIATANQGSEATYESGFVIDKFPISRPNLTFSTLTVSNMSPEDSSIYLCSVMTTGAGANVLTFGAGSRLTVL.

This clone showed up just once. The genes are TRBV11-2 and TRBJ1-1, with D maybe TRBD1 (6 bases). V was cut by 1 base and J by 0 bases, with 12 bases left in between. This CDR3 is 16 amino acids long. In germline, CDR1 is SGHAT, CDR2 FQNNGV. CDR3 sequence: CASSLASGAMNTEAFF. The CDR3 region has the DNA TGTGCCAGCAGCTTAGCTTCAGGGGCCATGAACACTGAAGCTTTCTTT.

The V and J genes are TRBV21-1 and TRBJ2-2; whether TRBD1, the table's D call, matches the DNA was not checked. TRBV21-1 is tagged as a pseudogene. The CDR3 runs to 13 residues. CDR3 nucleotide sequence: TGTGCCAGCAGCAAATTGGACAGCGGGGAGCTGTTTTTT. Protein: CASSKLDSGELFF.

The CDR3 DNA is TGTGCCAGCAGCCAGGCGGCCACCTATGGCTACACCTTC. Its translation is CASSQAATYGYTF. The chain has TRBV4-2 and TRBJ1-2; D is undetermined. CDR1 and CDR2 from the germline V gene are LGHNA and YNFKEQ. Deletions cut 3 bases from V and 4 bases from J, with 9 bases between. The CDR3 covers 13 residues.

CDR3 in amino acids: CASSMNQGAGNTIYF. CDR3 nucleotide sequence: TGTGCCAGTAGCATGAACCAGGGCGCTGGAAACACCATATATTTT. The chain combines TRBV19 with TRBJ1-3; D is perhaps TRBD1 (5 bases). Germline CDR1 reads LNHDA; CDR2 reads SQIVND (reference sequence). This CDR3 region has 15 residues. The V and J ends lost 6 bases and 2 bases respectively, with 14 bases between them.

V and J are TRBV6-6 and TRBJ1-1; no reliable D call. There are 13 residues in the CDR3. The ends were cut back, 2 bases at V and 11 bases at J, with 15 bases in the middle. The germline CDR1 and CDR2 sequences are MNHNY and SVGAGI (reference sequence). CDR3 in amino acids: CASSYSTGGWAFF. For the CDR3, the DNA is TGTGCCAGCAGTTACAGTACGGGAGGTTGGGCTTTCTTT.

The chain joins TRBV12-3 or TRBV12-4 to TRBJ2-3; D gene unclear. With 7 bases removed from V and 6 bases from J, the gap between germline ends came to 11 bases. The CDR3 totals 12 residues. The CDR3 DNA reads as TGTGCCAGCACCCCCTACCCCGATACGCAGTATTTT. Residues: CASTPYPDTQYF.

The chain combines TRBV9 with TRBJ1-1, with TRBD1 matching 9 bases. Germline CDR1 is SGDLS and CDR2 is YYNGEE. V shed 0 bases, J shed 6 bases, and the junction held 6 bases outside the gene matches. This CDR3 has 15 amino acids. DNA of the CDR3: TGTGCCAGCAGCGTAGTGGGGACAGGGTCAGCTGAAGCTTTCTTT. It codes for CASSVVGTGSAEAFF. Full variable domain (missing parts from reference TRBV9 and TRBJ1-1): DSGVTQTPKHLITATGQRVTLRCSPRSGDLSVYWYQQSLDQGLQFLIQYYNGEERAKGNILERFSAQQFPDLHSELNLSSLELGDSALYFCASSVVGTGSAEAFFGQGTRLTVV.

V and J are TRBV2 and TRBJ1-4; no clear D gene. The CDR3 length is 15 residues. Trimming took off 7 bases at V and 8 bases at J, with 20 bases between the two ends. Looked up from germline, CDR1 is SNHLY and CDR2 is FYNNEI. Here the CDR3 reads CASILEAYKGEKLFF. The CDR3 nucleotides read TGTGCCAGCATCCTGGAGGCCTACAAAGGGGAAAAACTGTTTTTT. The variable domain in full, completed from reference TRBV2 and TRBJ1-4, reads EPEVTQTPSHQVTQMGQEVILRCVPISNHLYFYWYRQILGQKVEFLVSFYNNEISEKSEIFDDQFSVERPDGSNFTLKIRSTKLEDSAMYFCASILEAYKGEKLFFGSGTQLSVL.

The rearrangement joins TRBV7-2 to TRBJ1-5; 9 nucleotides align to TRBD1. Germline V gene sequence: CDR1 SGHTA, CDR2 FQGNSA. This CDR3 is 15 amino acids long. Germline trimming cut 1 base from V and 13 bases from J; bases unmatched to any gene: 11. For the CDR3, the DNA is TGTGCCAGCAGCTTAGTACCGGGACAGGGCCACCGGCAGCATTTT. It encodes CASSLVPGQGHRQHF.

V usage is TRBV27 and J usage is TRBJ2-3; 7 nucleotides line up with TRBD1. Germline V gene lookup returns CDR1 MNHEY and CDR2 SMNVEV (reference sequence). This CDR3 has 13 amino acids. V shed 5 bases, J shed 6 bases, and the junction held 5 bases outside the gene matches. The CDR3 sequence: CASSSYRGDTQYF. The DNA for the CDR3 is TGTGCCAGCAGTAGCTACAGGGGCGATACGCAGTATTTT.